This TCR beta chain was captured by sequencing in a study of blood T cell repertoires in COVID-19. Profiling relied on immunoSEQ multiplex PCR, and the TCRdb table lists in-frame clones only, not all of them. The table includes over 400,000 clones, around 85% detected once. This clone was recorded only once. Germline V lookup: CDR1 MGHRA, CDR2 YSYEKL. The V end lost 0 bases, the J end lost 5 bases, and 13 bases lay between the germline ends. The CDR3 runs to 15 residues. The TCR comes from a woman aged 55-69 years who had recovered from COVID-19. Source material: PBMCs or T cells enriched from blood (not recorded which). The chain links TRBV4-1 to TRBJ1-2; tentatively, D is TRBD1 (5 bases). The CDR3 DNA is TGCGCCAGCAGCCAAGATCCGGCAGGGCTGTATGGCTACACCTTC. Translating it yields CASSQDPAGLYGYTF.